The TCR beta chain described here comes from a study of T cell responses to AZD1222 COVID-19 vaccine. General study results and limits: CD4 TCRs linked to vaccination spanned spike, dominating at 160-218 and 743-854. Unmutated variant regions reportedly attract nearly half of all spike-specific TCRs. No repertoire was sampled before or during the peak T cell response, only after it. The donor group comprised mostly white British people and more females; the analysis possibly underestimated clonal diversity.

Notes on this clone: Its antigen is still unknown.

The germline V gene encodes CDR1 SGHRS and CDR2 YFSETQ. The CDR3 extends over 14 amino acids. Trimming cost V 4 bases and J 4 bases, with 11 bases left between them. Assay: immunoSEQ multiplex PCR; the TCRdb copy retains only in-frame clones and omits some. Altogether about 130,000 clones are present, roughly 91% being singletons, with the ten largest covering about 1%. The J gene is TRBJ2-2, the V gene TRBV5-1, with D tentatively TRBD1 or TRBD2 (5 bases each). The starting material was peripheral blood, obtained 28 days after the second AZD1222 dose. This sequence originates from an adult who received the AZD1222 COVID-19 vaccine. Here the CDR3 reads CASSRDPGTGELFF. CDR3 sequence (DNA): TGCGCCAGCAGCCGGGACCCGGGCACCGGGGAGCTGTTTTTT.